These 20 T cell receptor beta chains share one sample of origin, sequenced in a study of T cells after yellow fever vaccination. TCRdb re-called the 5' RACE reads through MiXCR, storing one row per CDR3 protein. In the table there are nearly 300,000 distinct CDR3 sequences, 7.5% to 9.5% of which are singletons. The sample in question was CD4+ T cells sorted from PBMCs, obtained 5 days after the yellow fever booster vaccination. The receptor set was obtained from a man aged 18 to 29 who received the YFV17D yellow fever vaccine.

The chain carries TRBV20-1 and TRBJ2-4; D remains ambiguous. The V and J ends lost 0 bases and 3 bases respectively, with 9 bases between them. The CDR3 is 14 amino acids. CDR1 and CDR2 (germline): DFQATT, SNEGSKA (reference sequence). The CDR3 DNA is TGCAGTGCTAGAGACCAGTTAGTCAAAAACATTCAGTACTTC. Amino acids: CSARDQLVKNIQYF.

This clonotype was detected ten times or more. The chain links TRBV24-1 to TRBJ1-5, with D maybe TRBD1 (5 bases). The germline CDR1 and CDR2 sequences are KGHDR and SFDVKD. The germline V and J ends were trimmed by 7 bases and 4 bases, with 7 bases remaining between them. This CDR3 spans 12 amino acids. The CDR3 bases are TGTGCCACCAGAGGGGAGAATCAGCCCCAGCATTTT. Translation: CATRGENQPQHF.

The V call is TRBV5-1, the J call TRBJ2-3, with 11 bases matching TRBD2. J was trimmed by 1 base and V by 4 bases; bases with no gene match: 5. CDR1 is SGHRS and CDR2 is YFSETQ in the germline V gene. The CDR3 length is 16 residues. CDR3 nucleotides: TGCGCCAGCAGCGAGGGGGGACTAGCGGGCACAGATACGCAGTATTTT. Encoded protein: CASSEGGLAGTDTQYF. Based on the CDR3 plus reference TRBV5-1 and TRBJ2-3, the full variable domain is KAGVTQTPRYLIKTRGQQVTLSCSPISGHRSVSWYQQTPGQGLQFLFEYFSETQRNKGNFPGRFSGRQFSNSRSEMNVSTLELGDSALYLCASSEGGLAGTDTQYFGPGTRLTVL.

This clonotype was counted a few times. The CDR3 loop is CASSLTDREAGELFF. The CDR3 DNA is TGTGCCAGCAGCTTAACGGACAGGGAGGCCGGGGAGCTGTTTTTT. The V call is TRBV7-3, the J call TRBJ2-2; 8 nucleotides agree with TRBD1. CDR3 length equals 15 residues. V was clipped by 0 bases and J by 6 bases; unmatched bases: 3. Germline V CDR1 and CDR2: SGHTA, FQGTGA.

V usage is TRBV10-3 and J usage is TRBJ2-1; maybe TRBD1 (7 bases). Germline V lookup: CDR1 ENHRY, CDR2 SYGVKD. V was trimmed by 7 bases and J by 0 bases, leaving 19 bases between them. The CDR3 loop spans 17 amino acids. CDR3 nucleotide sequence: TGTGCCATCAACTCCGGGGGACAGAGGGCCTCCTACAATGAGCAGTTCTTC. It translates to CAINSGGQRASYNEQFF.

A few counts support this clonotype. The chain combines TRBV5-1 with TRBJ2-5; D remains unclear. Per germline, CDR1 SGHRS and CDR2 YFSETQ. The V end was cut by 3 bases, the J end by 5 bases, with 11 bases between. This CDR3 is built from 13 residues. The CDR3 nucleotides read TGCGCCAGCAGCTCCTCCCCTGATGAGACCCAGTACTTC. Translation gives CASSSSPDETQYF.

This clonotype appeared a few times. V is TRBV5-4 and J is TRBJ1-1; D is ambiguous. The CDR3 has 14 residues. CDR1 is SGHNT and CDR2 is YYREEE in the germline V gene (reference sequence). V lost 0 bases and J lost 0, with 6 bases in between. In DNA form, the CDR3 reads TGTGCCAGCAGCTTGGCGATTGTGAACACTGAAGCTTTCTTT. Translating it yields CASSLAIVNTEAFF.

V usage is TRBV29-1 and J usage is TRBJ1-1; unclear D gene. V was clipped by 7 bases and J by 0 bases, with 9 bases between them. The CDR3 spans 12 residues. The germline V gene has CDR1 SQVTM and CDR2 ANQGSEA. The CDR3 region is CSGGVMNTEAFF. DNA of the CDR3: TGCAGCGGGGGTGTCATGAACACTGAAGCTTTCTTT.

The chain joins TRBV20-1 to TRBJ2-3; D might be TRBD2 (6 bases). The CDR3 is 16 amino acids. Trimming cost V 1 base and J 1 base, with 15 bases left between them. Germline-derived CDR1 and CDR2 are DFQATT and SNEGSKA (reference sequence). CDR3 sequence reads: CSARGRLGIRTDTQYF. The DNA for the CDR3 is TGCAGTGCTAGAGGCAGACTAGGGATTCGCACAGATACGCAGTATTTT.

The V call is TRBV13, the J call TRBJ2-7; TRBD1 matches at 7 bases. This CDR3 has 14 residues. Per germline, CDR1 PRHDT and CDR2 FYEKMQ (reference sequence). V was pared by 8 bases and J by 6 bases, with 13 bases of the junction left unmatched. Here the CDR3 DNA reads TGTGCCAGCTGCCCGGGACAGCTGCAACGCGAGCAGTACTTC. Protein: CASCPGQLQREQYF.

This clonotype came up a few times. The V call is TRBV11-3, the J call TRBJ2-5; the D gene could be TRBD1 or TRBD2 (5 bases each). The V and J ends lost 3 bases and 5 bases respectively, with 16 bases between them. Germline V gives CDR1 SGHNT, CDR2 YENEEA. CDR3 length: 15 amino acids. The CDR3 loop is CASSLSGREWETQYF. CDR3 coding DNA: TGTGCCAGCAGCTTGAGTGGCAGGGAGTGGGAGACCCAGTACTTC.

The rearrangement joins TRBV12-3 or TRBV12-4 to TRBJ1-2; 8 bases fit TRBD1. The V and J ends lost 6 bases and 4 bases, in that order; junction bases with no gene match: 4. The CDR3 consists of 13 residues. CDR3 protein: CASRPGGGYGYTF. The CDR3 DNA follows: TGTGCCAGCAGACCAGGGGGCGGCTATGGCTACACCTTC.

This clonotype was detected only a few times. The chain joins TRBV20-1 to TRBJ2-7, with unresolved D. Germline V gene sequence: CDR1 DFQATT, CDR2 SNEGSKA (reference sequence). The CDR3 contains 12 residues. V gave up 1 base and J gave up 3 bases, with 7 bases separating them. The CDR3 DNA is TGCAGTGCTAGAGTTAACAACTACGAGCAGTACTTC. Translation: CSARVNNYEQYF.

In this sample, this clonotype turned up a few times. The V call is TRBV25-1, the J call TRBJ1-2; tentatively, D is TRBD1 (5 bases). The CDR3 covers 15 residues. V dropped 3 bases and J dropped 5 bases, with 16 bases sitting between them. Germline V gives CDR1 MGHDK, CDR2 SYGVNS. The DNA for the CDR3 is TGTGCCAGCAGTGACCCCCGGCAGGGCCGGTATGGCTACACCTTC. Protein: CASSDPRQGRYGYTF.

The chain couples TRBV10-3 to TRBJ2-6; D gene ambiguous. The CDR3 totals 16 residues. V was shortened by 0 bases and J by 0 bases, with 6 bases between the two germline ends. Germline V lookup: CDR1 ENHRY, CDR2 SYGVKD. In nucleotides, the CDR3 is TGTGCCATCAGTGAGTCGGAACGCTCTGGGGCCAACGTCCTGACTTTC. Translating it yields CAISESERSGANVLTF.

The V and J genes are TRBV11-1 and TRBJ2-7, with 7 bases matching TRBD1. V shed 5 bases, J shed 1 base, and the junction held 14 bases outside the gene matches. The CDR3 extends over 17 amino acids. CDR1 and CDR2 (germline): SGHAT, FQDESV (reference sequence). CDR3 amino acids: CASSLRQNPGQSYEQYF. The CDR3 region has the DNA TGTGCCAGCAGCCTCCGACAAAACCCGGGACAGTCCTACGAGCAGTACTTC.

In DNA, the CDR3 is TGTGCCAGTATCGGGCCCTACACCGGGGAGCTGTTTTTT. It specifies CASIGPYTGELFF. This chain uses TRBV6-6 with TRBJ2-2; D remains ambiguous. The germline V and J ends were trimmed by 9 bases and 3 bases, with 11 bases remaining between them. CDR3 length equals 13 residues. From germline, CDR1 is MNHNY and CDR2 SVGAGI (reference sequence).

This clonotype appeared a few times. The V call is TRBV6-5, the J call TRBJ1-1; D unclear. The CDR3 sequence is 14 residues long. Germline CDR1 MNHEY, CDR2 SVGAGI. Trimming removed 6 bases at V and 0 bases at J, with 11 bases between. The CDR3 loop is CASRRTVMNTEAFF. The DNA for the CDR3 is TGTGCCAGCAGACGGACGGTAATGAACACTGAAGCTTTCTTT.

This clonotype was observed at least ten times. The chain uses TRBV12-3 or TRBV12-4 and TRBJ2-5; either TRBD1 or TRBD2 may fit D (6 bases each). The CDR3 has 13 residues. V was trimmed by 3 bases and J by 4 bases, leaving 9 bases between them. The CDR3 loop reads CASSFGGPETQYF. For the CDR3, the DNA is TGTGCCAGCAGTTTCGGGGGCCCAGAGACCCAGTACTTC.

This clonotype was detected a few times. The J gene is TRBJ2-1, the V gene TRBV5-1; D gene ambiguous. This CDR3 contains 16 residues. CDR1 is SGHRS, CDR2 YFSETQ, per germline. Deletions cut 4 bases from V and 0 bases from J, with 14 bases between. The DNA for the CDR3 is TGCGCCAGCAGCCTGATTCCGCAAAGCTCCTACAATGAGCAGTTCTTC. This encodes CASSLIPQSSYNEQFF.